The rows below give T cell receptor beta chains drawn from one sample of a study of shared clonotypes between healthy human individuals. TCRdb's copy holds only in-frame clones and misses some; the assay was immunoSEQ multiplex PCR. This sample carries some 2.1 million clones, just under 95% of them seen once, and the ten largest clones take more than 0.95%. The sequenced sample consisted of naive CD8+ T cells sorted from blood. These receptors were obtained from a man aged 18 to 30 in good health. The CDR3 runs from the conserved cysteine through the conserved F or W. A D gene is named only where the DNA matches it firmly. Clone size is stated in some rows and not others, as once, few, many or a class when expanded.

V gene	D gene	J gene	clone size	CDR3 DNA	CDR3 protein
TRBV5-6	.	TRBJ2-7	.	TGTGCCAGCAGCTTGGATCGTGCGGGGCAGTACTTC	CASSLDRAGQYF
TRBV7-9	.	TRBJ2-2	.	TGTGCCAGCAGCTATAGCGGAGCCGGGGAGCTGTTTTTT	CASSYSGAGELFF
TRBV18	TRBD2	TRBJ2-7	.	TGTGCCAGCCAGCGGGAGGGCCACGAGCAGTACTTC	CASQREGHEQYF
TRBV6-5	.	TRBJ2-7	.	TGTGCCAGCAGTTACTCCTCTTGGGGGGAGCAGTACTTC	CASSYSSWGEQYF
TRBV9	.	TRBJ2-3	once	TGTGCCAGCAGCCTGGAAGGGCTAACAGATACGCAGTATTTT	CASSLEGLTDTQYF
TRBV11-2	.	TRBJ1-1	.	TGTGCCAGCAGCTTAGACCCCAACCAGATGAACACTGAAGCTTTCTTT	CASSLDPNQMNTEAFF
TRBV6-5	.	TRBJ2-1	.	TGTGCCAGCAGTTATACGGGTGAGCAGTTCTTC	CASSYTGEQFF
TRBV19	.	TRBJ1-1	.	TGTGCCAGTGCCCAGAGGTCGGCTAAGATGAACACTGAAGCTTTCTTT	CASAQRSAKMNTEAFF
TRBV6-5	.	TRBJ1-4	.	TGTGCCAGCAGGGGGGAAAAACTGTTTTTT	CASRGEKLFF
TRBV11-2	.	TRBJ2-5	.	TGTGCCAGCAGCCAGGCGGGGGCGGCAGAGACCCAGTACTTC	CASSQAGAAETQYF
TRBV9	.	TRBJ2-7	.	TGTGCCAGCAGCGCGGAGCCGGGCGCCTCCTACGAGCAGTACTTC	CASSAEPGASYEQYF
TRBV18	.	TRBJ1-6	once	TGTGCCAGCTCACCACCGGAAGGAAACAACCTTCCTAATTCACCCCTCCACTTT	CASSPPEGNNLPNSPLHF
TRBV5-6	TRBD2	TRBJ2-7	.	TGTGCCAGCGCCTATGAGGCGGGAGGGCCGCGAAGCGAGCAGTACTTC	CASAYEAGGPRSEQYF
TRBV4-3	.	TRBJ1-4	.	TGCGCCAGCAGCCAAGTAGTCGGGGGTGCCGAACTGTTTTTT	CASSQVVGGAELFF
TRBV9	TRBD1	TRBJ1-5	.	TGTGCCAGCAGCGGAGGACAGGGGGCTGGGCAGCCCCAGCATTTT	CASSGGQGAGQPQHF
TRBV14	TRBD2	TRBJ2-7	once	TGTGCCAGCAGCCCGTGGACTAGCGGAACGGGGTACGAGCAGTACTTC	CASSPWTSGTGYEQYF
TRBV7-9	TRBD1	TRBJ1-1	.	TGTGCCAGCAGCACAGGGACAGGGAACACTGAAGCTTTCTTT	CASSTGTGNTEAFF
TRBV28	.	TRBJ1-5	few	TGTGCCAGCAGTTCAAACCCGCCCCAGCATTTT	CASSSNPPQHF
TRBV7-9	.	TRBJ1-1	.	TGTGCCAGCAGCTACCCGACAGACATGAACACTGAAGCTTTCTTT	CASSYPTDMNTEAFF
TRBV6-1	TRBD1	TRBJ2-7	once	TGTGCCAGCAGTGAGGACAGGGGGTTTTCTTACGAGCAGTACTTC	CASSEDRGFSYEQYF
TRBV13	.	TRBJ2-2	.	TGTGCCAGCAGCCTCCGAGCGGACACCGGGGAGCTGTTTTTT	CASSLRADTGELFF
TRBV18	.	TRBJ1-1	.	TGTGCCAGCTCACCAAATCCTGGAGGGGTTTTTTCTGAAGCTTTCTTT	CASSPNPGGVFSEAFF
TRBV7-9	.	TRBJ1-6	.	TGTGCCAGCAGCTTCTTAGGCTCACCCCTCCACTTT	CASSFLGSPLHF
TRBV7-9	.	TRBJ2-7	.	TGTGCCAGCAGCTTCGACCCCCAGGGGAGCGAGCAGTACTTC	CASSFDPQGSEQYF
TRBV4-1	.	TRBJ2-7	.	TGCGCCAGCAGCCAAGACCCGGACTTGTGGCTTGAGCAGTACTTC	CASSQDPDLWLEQYF
TRBV25-1	TRBD1	TRBJ1-1	.	TGTGCCAGCAGTGAATCTTGGGCAGGGGGGGACACTGAAGCTTTCTTT	CASSESWAGGDTEAFF
TRBV27	.	TRBJ1-6	.	TGTGCCAGCAGTTCGGGACGGGGAACGATTTCACCCCTCCACTTT	CASSSGRGTISPLHF
TRBV6-4	.	TRBJ1-1	.	TGTGCCAGCAGTGACTATCTTAACACTGAAGCTTTCTTT	CASSDYLNTEAFF
TRBV27	.	TRBJ2-1	.	TGTGCCAGCAGTCCCGGCACCTACAATGAGCAGTTCTTC	CASSPGTYNEQFF
TRBV7-2	.	TRBJ2-7	.	TGTGCCAGCAGCTTAGGGGGCATCGAGCAGTACTTC	CASSLGGIEQYF
TRBV6-5	TRBD2	TRBJ2-7	.	TGTGCCAGCAGAGTGGGGGGGAGGGCCTGGGAGCAGTACTTC	CASRVGGRAWEQYF
TRBV13	TRBD2	TRBJ2-3	.	TGTGCCAGCAGCAAGACTAGCGGCCCTGTGGGAGATACGCAGTATTTT	CASSKTSGPVGDTQYF
TRBV4-1	.	TRBJ2-7	.	TGCGCCAGCAGCCAAGATTCCAGGGGGGCCTACGAGCAGTACTTC	CASSQDSRGAYEQYF
TRBV19	.	TRBJ2-7	.	TGTGCCAGTAGCCCACCTACAGGTGCGGGGTACGAGCAGTACTTC	CASSPPTGAGYEQYF
TRBV5-3	.	TRBJ1-2	.	TGTGCCAGAAGCTTGATGCAGGGAAGAGGGTATGGCTACACCTTC	CARSLMQGRGYGYTF
TRBV27	TRBD2	TRBJ2-3	.	TGTGCCAGCAAAACCTTAGCGGGCGGCACAGATACGCAGTATTTT	CASKTLAGGTDTQYF
TRBV30	.	TRBJ1-2	.	TGTGCCTGGACCTCCGTCGGGAACTATGGCTACACCTTC	CAWTSVGNYGYTF
TRBV7-9	.	TRBJ1-2	few	TGTGCCAGCAGCTTAGTGCTAGATGGCTACACCTTC	CASSLVLDGYTF
TRBV9	.	TRBJ1-1	.	TGTGCCAGCAGCGTAGCAGAGGGTCGTTTCACTGAAGCTTTCTTT	CASSVAEGRFTEAFF
TRBV4-3	.	TRBJ1-2	.	TGCGCCAGCAGCCAAGATCGGGTCGTGGCTGGCTATGGCTACACCTTC	CASSQDRVVAGYGYTF
TRBV13	.	TRBJ2-4	.	TGTGCCAGCAGCACTAGGAAGGCCAAAAACATTCAGTACTTC	CASSTRKAKNIQYF
TRBV5-6	TRBD2	TRBJ2-1	.	TGTGCCAGCAGCATATGGGGGACTAGCGGGACCTACAATGAGCAGTTCTTC	CASSIWGTSGTYNEQFF
TRBV9	.	TRBJ2-7	.	TGTGCCAGCAGTTCCCCGTACTCCTACGAGCAGTACTTC	CASSSPYSYEQYF
TRBV19	TRBD1	TRBJ1-3	.	TGTGCCAGTCGAGGGACAGTTTCGAACCCTGGAAACACCATATATTTT	CASRGTVSNPGNTIYF
TRBV27	.	TRBJ2-5	.	TGTGCCAGCAGTTTAGCGGGGGAGACCCAGTACTTC	CASSLAGETQYF
TRBV15	.	TRBJ2-7	.	TGTGCCACCAGCAGAGGCACACAGGGTACCTACGAGCAGTACTTC	CATSRGTQGTYEQYF
TRBV30	TRBD1	TRBJ1-2	once	TGTGCCTGGAGTACCGGGACAGGGTATGGCTACACCTTC	CAWSTGTGYGYTF